The 12 T cell receptor beta chains in this list originate from one sample, sequenced in a study of blood T cell repertoires in COVID-19. Profiled with immunoSEQ multiplex PCR; TCRdb holds only in-frame clones, not every one. The data contain a few hundred thousand clones, roughly 90% of them singletons. What was sequenced was PBMCs or T cells enriched from blood (not recorded which). The source is a woman in her twenties or thirties who had recovered from COVID-19.

The chain couples TRBV5-6 to TRBJ1-2; 7 bases agree with TRBD1. Per germline, CDR1 SGHDT and CDR2 YYEEEE. Trimming at V came to 2 bases and at J to 2 bases, leaving 12 bases not matched to a gene. CDR3 size: 17 residues. The CDR3 loop is CASSLRSRGFANYGYTF. The DNA of the CDR3 is TGTGCCAGCAGCTTACGGTCCAGGGGGTTTGCCAACTATGGCTACACCTTC.

In this sample, this clone turned up a few times. The chain employs TRBV19 and TRBJ1-2; TRBD1 agrees at 10 bases. From germline, CDR1 is LNHDA and CDR2 SQIVND (reference sequence). After removal of 4 bases from V and 8 bases from J, the junction contained 4 bases not matched to a gene. The CDR3 has 13 residues. CDR3 protein: CASSTRDRGGYTF. The CDR3 coding sequence is TGTGCCAGTAGTACGAGGGACAGGGGAGGCTACACCTTC.

This clone has only one observation. The chain links TRBV4-3 to TRBJ2-2, with TRBD1 as a possible D gene (5 bases). Germline V gene data show CDR1 as LGHNA and CDR2 as YSLEER. V lost 0 bases and J lost 3, with 17 bases in between. The CDR3 is made up of 18 amino acids. The CDR3 sequence: CASSQDPPQGSYTGELFF. In nucleotides, the CDR3 is TGCGCCAGCAGCCAAGATCCCCCTCAGGGAAGTTACACCGGGGAGCTGTTTTTT.

The chain couples TRBV19 to TRBJ2-3; TRBD1 matches 9 bases. The V segment lost 3 bases and the J segment 4 bases; nucleotides outside the gene matches: 11. This CDR3 contains 17 residues. Germline CDR1 is LNHDA and CDR2 is SQIVND (reference sequence). The CDR3 DNA is TGTGCCAGTAGTATGATTGGGAGGACAGGGGTGGCAGATACGCAGTATTTT. Translation: CASSMIGRTGVADTQYF.

This sequence joins TRBV7-2 and TRBJ2-1; TRBD1 matches at 8 bases. The germline gives CDR1 SGHTA, CDR2 FQGNSA. The CDR3 length is 14 residues. The V segment lost 0 bases and the J segment 12 bases; nucleotides outside the gene matches: 7. The CDR3 loop reads CASSLASFGTGQFF. The CDR3 region has the DNA TGTGCCAGCAGCTTAGCCTCATTCGGGACAGGGCAGTTCTTC.

This sequence joins TRBV9 and TRBJ2-7; 7 bases are a match to TRBD1. Germline CDR1 is SGDLS and CDR2 is YYNGEE. V shed 0 bases, J shed 6 bases, and the junction held 6 bases outside the gene matches. The CDR3 totals 14 residues. Written as DNA, the CDR3 is TGTGCCAGCAGCGTAGGGGGGCAGGGGGTCGAGCAGTACTTC. Its translation is CASSVGGQGVEQYF.

This chain links TRBV28 with TRBJ1-2; 7 bases are shared with TRBD1. This CDR3 is 18 amino acids long. V lost 3 bases, J lost 4 bases, and 17 bases stayed unmatched. Germline V gene lookup returns CDR1 MDHEN and CDR2 SYDVKM. The chain's CDR3 is CASSFLLVLGQWIYGYTF. The CDR3 region has the DNA TGTGCCAGCAGTTTTTTATTGGTTTTGGGACAGTGGATCTATGGCTACACCTTC.

V and J are TRBV6-5 and TRBJ1-1; 7 positions agree with TRBD1. In germline, CDR1 is MNHEY, CDR2 SVGAGI. CDR3 size: 15 residues. J lost 1 base, V lost 2 bases, and 4 bases had no gene match. CDR3 region: CASSYDRVWNTEAFF. Here the CDR3 DNA reads TGTGCCAGCAGTTACGACAGGGTCTGGAACACTGAAGCTTTCTTT.

A single count supports this clone. The V gene is TRBV4-2, the J gene TRBJ2-1; no clear D. The CDR3 covers 13 residues. V was shortened by 1 base and J by 5 bases, with 6 bases between the two germline ends. Germline values: CDR1 LGHNA, CDR2 YNFKEQ. Written as DNA, the CDR3 is TGTGCCAGCAGCCAAGGCCGGGACAATGAGCAGTTCTTC. Residues: CASSQGRDNEQFF.

This clone was picked up one time. The V and J genes are TRBV5-1 and TRBJ1-6; 7 bases are shared with TRBD1. The CDR3 is 14 amino acids. Trimming took 4 bases from V and 7 from J; bases not matched to a gene: 5. Germline V gene sequence: CDR1 SGHRS, CDR2 YFSETQ. The CDR3 region has the DNA TGCGCCAGCAGCCCCAGGGGGGAAAATTCACCCCTCCACTTT. This gives the protein CASSPRGENSPLHF.

This clone has a single count. The V call is TRBV7-2, the J call TRBJ2-3, with 8 bases lining up with TRBD1. Per germline, CDR1 SGHTA and CDR2 FQGNSA. This CDR3 comprises 15 residues. V trimming: 5 bases; J trimming: 3 bases; junction bases outside the gene matches: 7. CDR3 coding DNA: TGTGCCAGCAGCATACAGGGGGGTTGGACAGATACGCAGTATTTT. Translating gives CASSIQGGWTDTQYF.

A single count supports this clone. This chain links TRBV6-5 with TRBJ1-2; D perhaps matches TRBD1 (6 bases). V was cut by 5 bases and J by 2 bases, with 15 bases left in between. Germline CDR1 is MNHEY and CDR2 is SVGAGI. The CDR3 runs 15 residues. The CDR3 DNA is TGTGCCAGCAGTCATGACAGGCGAGGAAACTATGGCTACACCTTC. Its translation: CASSHDRRGNYGYTF.